This entry describes one TCR beta chain. The data stem from a study of blood T cell repertoires in COVID-19. Turning to the study itself: The origin of the acute and convalescent COVID-19 samples was the United States, Italy and Spain. PBMCs, B-cell-depleted T cells, or T cells provided the cDNA or gDNA that made up the material.

Per the study methods: Nucleated cell number was recorded as an estimate derived from reference gene primer amplification. Sequencing used immunoSEQ multiplex PCR; TCRdb keeps in-frame clones, though not all of them. V, J and clone size are taken as reported in that table, and D and trimming were inferred from the DNA itself. In the table there are over 400,000 clones, 86% of which are singletons. Per germline, CDR1 MNHEY and CDR2 SVGAGI. CDR3 size: 15 residues. Trimming removed 0 bases at V and 8 bases at J, with 13 bases between. The clonotype originates from a woman younger than 45 with active or convalescent COVID-19. The gene calls are TRBV6-5 and TRBJ1-4; D is perhaps TRBD1 (5 bases). The sample taken for sequencing was peripheral blood. The CDR3 region is CASSYSGRRGEKLFF. CDR3 nucleotides: TGTGCCAGCAGTTACTCGGGCAGGAGGGGAGAAAAACTGTTTTTT.